The clone carrying this TCR beta chain has ten or more counts. What it binds is not known. Axillary draining lymph nodes of breast cancer patients supplied the node samples. The record originates from a study of breast tumors, draining lymph nodes, adjacent tissues. The CDR3 runs to 16 residues. Germline loops: CDR1 SGHTA, CDR2 FQGTGA. Trimming removed 0 bases from V and 0 bases from J, with 6 bases in between. A single record per CDR3 protein comes from TCRdb applying MiXCR to the multiplex PCR reads. Found here are 150,000 to 200,000 distinct CDR3 sequences, roughly 30% of them singletons; the top ten hold around 4.5%. Study results and limitations: Luminal-like breast cancer showed significantly greater tumor-nontumor repertoire similarity than basal-like breast cancer did.

Source material: axillary lymph node tissue. The clonotype originates from a female donor with breast cancer. Some clones in this sample may be carry-over from other donors' samples. The chain carries TRBV7-3 and TRBJ1-6; D uncertain. In DNA, the CDR3 is TGTGCCAGCAGCTTAACCGGGAACTCCTATAATTCACCCCTCCACTTT. Its protein product is CASSLTGNSYNSPLHF.